This T cell receptor beta chain comes out of a study of CXCR3-negative and CXCR3-positive naive CD8 T cells. General observations from the study: When CXCR3-positive naive cells were set against CXCR3-negative naive cells, the former had more hydrophobic TRB CDR3s. Partial loss of CXCR3 expression followed cryopreservation; most assays used fresh PBMCs. For naive cells, CXCR3-negative and CXCR3-positive subsets had similar TRBV-TRBJ usage; for memory cells, usage differed.

The CDR3 has 14 residues. Germline loops: CDR1 SGHNT, CDR2 YYREEE (reference sequence). cDNA libraries for TRB were generated by 5' RACE incorporating UMI labels. No DNA is given; TCRdb re-called the 5' RACE reads and lists each CDR3 protein once. The table lists approximately 88,000 distinct CDR3 sequences, with around 1.7% in the top ten. Regarding this clonotype: The antigen remains undetermined.

Among CD8+ T cells, naive ones were CD45RO-CCR7+CD27+CD95-. The sequence derives from a human donor in good health. Some clones in this sample may be carry-over from other donors' samples. The V and J genes are TRBV5-4 and TRBJ2-2. The sequenced material came from naive CXCR3- CD8+ T cells from blood. The subset here: CD45RO-CCR7+CD27+CD95- naive CD8+ T cells lacking CXCR3 (TNR3-). CDR3 in amino acids: CPSSVGLDTGELFF.